These 2 T cell receptor beta chains were sequenced from one sample in a study of blood T cell repertoires in COVID-19. Some clones are missing from TCRdb's copy, which holds only in-frame ones; the method was immunoSEQ multiplex PCR. Here the sample spans approximately 72,000 clones, about nine tenths being singletons. The source material was peripheral blood. The receptors stem from a woman between 55 and 75 years old with acute or convalescent COVID-19.

V usage is TRBV5-6 and J usage is TRBJ1-1; TRBD1 matches 9 bases. Germline lookup yields CDR1 SGHDT and CDR2 YYEEEE. This CDR3 contains 17 residues. Trimming at V came to 4 bases and at J to 5 bases, leaving 15 bases not matched to a gene. This CDR3 reads CASSHAKMTGGSTEAFF. The CDR3 bases are TGTGCCAGCAGCCACGCAAAAATGACAGGGGGTAGTACTGAAGCTTTCTTT.

The CDR3 protein is CASRLSYNSPLHF. The CDR3 DNA is TGTGCCAGCAGGCTGTCCTATAATTCACCCCTCCACTTT. The chain has TRBV19 and TRBJ1-6; D remains unclear. Germline assignment: CDR1 LNHDA and CDR2 SQIVND (reference sequence). The CDR3 is made up of 13 amino acids. Trimming shortened V by 9 bases and J by 1 base, and 7 bases separated the two germline ends.